This T cell receptor (beta chain) was identified in a study of chemoradiotherapy in HPV16-positive cancers. Worth noting for this clone: Antigen specificity is unknown.

The germline V gene has CDR1 KGHSH and CDR2 LQKENI. The CDR3 is 15 amino acids. The ends lost 6 bases at V and 6 bases at J; junction bases unmatched: 9. The method was immunoSEQ multiplex PCR; TCRdb's version includes in-frame clones alone and lacks a portion of them. The sample carries under 3,500 clones, around 90% recorded once. Overall study results and limits: Candidate HPV-specific clones and E7-related TCR motifs grew in tumor during treatment.

This sequence was found in a human donor with HPV-associated anogenital cancer. The rearrangement uses TRBV18 and TRBJ1-5; TRBD1 agrees at 9 bases. The source was tumor tissue, collected from a patient who underwent chemoradiotherapy. This CDR3 reads CASSPVGQGSQPQHF. The CDR3 region has the DNA TGTGCCAGCTCTCCGGTGGGACAGGGCAGTCAGCCCCAGCATTTT.